This entry is about one T cell receptor beta chain. In the naive CD8 group, cells lacked CD45RO and were positively selected for CCR7, so terminally differentiated effector memory CD45RA+ cells were left out. This entry is derived from a study of shared clonotypes between healthy human individuals. The method was immunoSEQ multiplex PCR; TCRdb's version includes in-frame clones alone and lacks a portion of them. The repertoire holds 1.5 million to 2.5 million clones, with about 95% as singletons. The germline V gene has CDR1 MNHEY and CDR2 SMNVEV (reference sequence). The CDR3 is 15 residues long. V shed 3 bases and J 7 bases; nucleotides not matched to a gene: 7.

The sequenced sample was naive CD8+ T cells sorted from blood. The receptor's source is a man between 18 and 35 years old in good health. This chain links TRBV27 with TRBJ2-2; 8 bases map to TRBD1. The CDR3 region is CASSFGTGMFGELFF. The DNA of the CDR3 is TGTGCCAGCAGTTTCGGGACAGGAATGTTCGGGGAGCTGTTTTTT.